The rows below give T cell receptor beta chains drawn from one sample of a study of blood T cell repertoires in COVID-19. Sequenced by immunoSEQ multiplex PCR; TCRdb stores in-frame clones only, minus some. The data hold a few hundred thousand clones, with 65% to 90% observed a single time. Sequencing used peripheral blood. The receptors derive from a man aged 50 to 59 with acute or convalescent COVID-19. Each CDR3 is given without its conserved first and last residue.

j_gene | v_gene | CDR3aa
TRBJ1-6 | TRBV7-2 | ASSQGGGGRNSPLH
TRBJ2-1 | TRBV5-1 | ASSLYGFNEQF
TRBJ2-3 | TRBV5-6 | ASSVRTTSVQY
TRBJ2-4 | TRBV27 | ASSLSVAGGENIQY
TRBJ2-7 | TRBV5-1 | ASSLAPGEPYEQY
TRBJ1-5 | TRBV19 | ASSGQGGQPQH
TRBJ1-5 | TRBV19 | ASSKTGAMSQPQH
TRBJ1-6 | TRBV6-4 | ANLTGVGSPLH
TRBJ1-4 | TRBV5-4 | ASSLGGESVGKLF
TRBJ1-1 | TRBV14 | ASSQGVPMNTEAF
TRBJ2-1 | TRBV12-3/TRBV12-4 | ATSVSGRDEQF
TRBJ2-7 | TRBV2 | ASSPSYTTNEQY
TRBJ2-2 | TRBV7-2 | ASSLLQPFTGELF
TRBJ2-7 | TRBV10-2 | ASKGSSGAYEQY
TRBJ1-2 | TRBV12-3/TRBV12-4 | ASSRRQNYGYT
TRBJ2-2 | TRBV7-7 | ASSLRGDYTGELF
TRBJ2-7 | TRBV19 | ASSIGSDRPYEQY
TRBJ1-2 | TRBV5-1 | ASSSVKGGAYGYT
TRBJ2-7 | TRBV10-3 | ASLVGGSSYEQY
TRBJ2-4 | TRBV7-9 | ASSLAGRGKNIQY
TRBJ1-2 | TRBV18 | ASSSRTGEGDGYT
TRBJ1-1 | TRBV27 | ASSLRGGRTEAF
TRBJ1-2 | TRBV6-2/TRBV6-3 | ASTPGGLNYGYT
TRBJ1-6 | TRBV3-1/TRBV3-2 | ASSPDGRSPLH
TRBJ1-1 | TRBV11-3 | ASSWGGAEAF
TRBJ2-3 | TRBV10-2 | ASRDTTSTDTQY
TRBJ1-2 | TRBV12-3/TRBV12-4 | ASSYGQAGGYT
TRBJ2-7 | TRBV19 | ASTPDRGRYEQY
TRBJ2-5 | TRBV5-1 | ASSLAEGWETQY
TRBJ1-2 | TRBV11-2 | ASSHGGTTLGYGYT
TRBJ2-1 | TRBV14 | ASSPGLADIKSYNEQF
TRBJ1-1 | TRBV3-1/TRBV3-2 | ASSQGRGTEAF
TRBJ1-2 | TRBV2 | ASGRPGQGVNGYT
TRBJ2-5 | TRBV6-6 | ASSYIRETQY
TRBJ2-1 | TRBV5-1 | ASSIQGETYNEQF
TRBJ2-3 | TRBV7-3 | ASSLYHSREWTQY
TRBJ1-6 | TRBV3-1/TRBV3-2 | ASSQGLGTVRNSPLH
TRBJ2-7 | TRBV6-5 | ASKLGPGRYEQY
TRBJ1-3 | TRBV29-1 | SGGSSGNTIY
TRBJ2-7 | TRBV10-1 | ASSEAQLAYEQY
TRBJ2-7 | TRBV7-6 | ASSPLGQLYEQY
TRBJ2-7 | TRBV11-2 | ASSLAVMDTYEQY
TRBJ1-1 | TRBV18 | ASSPLDRVNTEAF
TRBJ1-2 | TRBV11-1 | ASSPSRALNYGYT
TRBJ2-1 | TRBV6-1 | ASSEGRGGAKPYNEQF